This T cell receptor beta chain was sequenced for a study of T-cell reconstitution after alpha-beta-depleted transplantation in children. This clonotype was seen ten or more times. Unique molecular identifiers featured in how the TCRbeta library was prepared. TCRdb redid the calling of the PCR reads with MiXCR, one entry per CDR3 protein. The data contain roughly 190,000 distinct CDR3 sequences, approximately 15% of them singletons. This CDR3 is built from 12 residues. V was trimmed by 6 bases and J by 9 bases, leaving 12 bases between them. The chain couples TRBV12-3 or TRBV12-4 to TRBJ2-1; possibly TRBD1 for D (6 bases). The material was PBMCs from the stem cell graft donor, obtained from the stem cell graft. The TCR was taken from a human donor who donated a stem cell graft to a child with acute lymphoblastic leukemia. The CDR3 nucleotides read TGTGCCAGCAGAGGGGGAGACGGTGAGCAGTTCTTC. Translation: CASRGGDGEQFF.